This TCR beta chain came from a study of cytomegalovirus exposure and HLA in healthy donors. This PCR relied on a set of 60 Vbeta primers and 13 Jbeta primers. The data were produced by immunoSEQ multiplex PCR, yet TCRdb's version contains in-frame clones alone and is incomplete. Among tens of thousands of clones listed, 70% to 80% were seen once. The CDR3 consists of 12 residues. The V gene's germline CDR1 is MGHDK and CDR2 SYGVNS. Trimming shortened V by 3 bases and J by 8 bases, and 9 bases separated the two germline ends. The source material was PBMCs. The sequence came from a man aged 25 to 45 in good health and CMV-seronegative. V usage is TRBV25-1 and J usage is TRBJ2-3; no reliable D call. CDR3 nucleotides: TGTGCCAGCAGTGACGGTCAGGTTACGCAGTATTTT. Translated, it gives CASSDGQVTQYF.